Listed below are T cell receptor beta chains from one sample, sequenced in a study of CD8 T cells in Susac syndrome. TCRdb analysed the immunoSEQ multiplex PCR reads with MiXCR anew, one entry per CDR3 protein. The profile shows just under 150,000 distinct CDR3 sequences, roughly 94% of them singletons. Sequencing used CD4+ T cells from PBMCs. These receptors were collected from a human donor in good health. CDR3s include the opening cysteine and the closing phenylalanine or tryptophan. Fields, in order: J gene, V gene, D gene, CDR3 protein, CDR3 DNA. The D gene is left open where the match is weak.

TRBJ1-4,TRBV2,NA,CASSDWAAWTNEKLFF,TGTGCCAGCAGTGACTGGGCAGCATGGACTAATGAAAAACTGTTTTTT
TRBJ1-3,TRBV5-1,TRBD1,CASSPRQGSLNPGNTIYF,TGCGCCAGCAGCCCGCGACAGGGGTCGCTTAACCCTGGAAACACCATATATTTT
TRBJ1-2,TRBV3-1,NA,CASSTRDKTKNNYGYTF,TGTGCCAGCAGCACCCGGGACAAAACCAAGAATAACTATGGCTACACCTTC
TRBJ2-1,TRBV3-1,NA,CASSARNEQLF,TGTGCCAGCAGCGCCCGGAATGAGCAGCTCTTC
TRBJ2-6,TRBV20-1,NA,CSASLRTAGANVLTF,TGCAGTGCTAGTCTCAGGACGGCTGGGGCCAACGTCCTGACTTTC
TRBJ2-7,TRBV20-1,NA,CSAIERASYEQYF,TGCAGTGCTATTGAGCGGGCCAGCTACGAGCAGTACTTC
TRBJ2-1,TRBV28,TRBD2,CASSSATSEGYNEQFF,TGTGCCAGCAGTTCCGCGACTAGCGAGGGCTACAATGAGCAGTTCTTC
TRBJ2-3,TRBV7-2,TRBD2,CASSPLPGGFTDTQYF,TGTGCCAGCAGCCCGCTTCCGGGGGGTTTCACAGATACGCAGTATTTT
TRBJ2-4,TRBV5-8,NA,CASSAVGMAKNIQYF,TGTGCCAGCAGCGCCGTGGGAATGGCCAAAAACATTCAGTACTTC
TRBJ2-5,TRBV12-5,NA,CASGLEETQYF,TGTGCTAGTGGTTTGGAAGAGACCCAGTACTTC